This TCR beta chain emerged from a study of identifying expanded T cells in peripheral blood. TCRdb keeps only in-frame clones here, not all; method: immunoSEQ multiplex PCR. Among under 90,000 clones listed, 75% to 90% were seen once. Healthy donors had no documented immune events, such as infections, while sampled. The CDR3 runs 14 residues. Germline loops: CDR1 LNHDA, CDR2 SQIVND (reference sequence). The V and J ends lost 6 bases and 0 bases respectively, with 8 bases between them. General study results and limits: Approximately 2-week clone count variance significantly increased as total template count grew. Differentially abundant clones: roughly 1.2 between replicates, 16.4 at 2 to 3 weeks, around 20 at four.

A note on this clone: The antigen remains unidentified.

The sequence derives from a person aged 18-69 years in good health. This sequence joins TRBV19 and TRBJ2-2, with D possibly matching TRBD2 (5 bases). The sequencing input was blood. The CDR3: CASSLAANTGELFF. The CDR3 DNA follows: TGTGCCAGTAGCCTAGCAGCGAACACCGGGGAGCTGTTTTTT.